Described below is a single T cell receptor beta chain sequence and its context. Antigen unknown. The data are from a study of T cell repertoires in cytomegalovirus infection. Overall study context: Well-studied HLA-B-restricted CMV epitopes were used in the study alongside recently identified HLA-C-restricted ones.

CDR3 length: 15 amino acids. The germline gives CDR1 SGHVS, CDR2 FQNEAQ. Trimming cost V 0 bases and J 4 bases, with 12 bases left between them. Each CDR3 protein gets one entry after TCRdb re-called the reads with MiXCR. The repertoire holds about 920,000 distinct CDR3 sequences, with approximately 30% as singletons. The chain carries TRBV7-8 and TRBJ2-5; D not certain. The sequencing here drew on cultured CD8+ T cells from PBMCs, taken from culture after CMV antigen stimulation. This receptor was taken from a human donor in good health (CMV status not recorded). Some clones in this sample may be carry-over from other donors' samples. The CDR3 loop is CASSLAPTPVETQYF. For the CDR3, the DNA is TGTGCCAGCAGCTTAGCCCCCACGCCGGTAGAGACCCAGTACTTC.